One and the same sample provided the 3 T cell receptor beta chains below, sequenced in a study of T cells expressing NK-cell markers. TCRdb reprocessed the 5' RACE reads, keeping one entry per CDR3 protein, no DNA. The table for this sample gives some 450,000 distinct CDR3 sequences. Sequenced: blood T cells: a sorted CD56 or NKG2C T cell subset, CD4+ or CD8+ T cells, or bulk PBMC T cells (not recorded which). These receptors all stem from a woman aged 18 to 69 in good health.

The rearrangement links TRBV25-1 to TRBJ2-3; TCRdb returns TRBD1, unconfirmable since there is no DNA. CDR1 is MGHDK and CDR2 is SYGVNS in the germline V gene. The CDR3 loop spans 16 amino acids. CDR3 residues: CASSPYSSGGPTSQYF.

The CDR3 spells CSASGAVGADTQYF. The chain employs TRBV20-1 and TRBJ2-3; TCRdb reports TRBD2, a call that lacks DNA to check it against. This CDR3 spans 14 amino acids. In germline, CDR1 is DFQATT, CDR2 SNEGSKA (reference sequence).

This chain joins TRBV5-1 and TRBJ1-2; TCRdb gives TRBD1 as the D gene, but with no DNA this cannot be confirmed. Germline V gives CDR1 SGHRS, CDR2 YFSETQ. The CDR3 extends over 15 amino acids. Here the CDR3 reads CASSLTSGGRYGYTF.